These 21 T cell receptor beta chains were sequenced from one sample in a study of T cell clonality in common variable immunodeficiency (dated by TCRdb to about 2015). Library prep was done by the immunoSEQ multiplex PCR assay. The clones in this table, taken by TCRdb from immuneACCESS, are in-frame only. Not every clone is retained; where verified, under half of the shortfall comes from an unresolved V gene, and the cause of the rest is unknown. This sample includes about 52,000 clones, and none of them was observed just once. The ten largest clones add up to around 2% of the sample. Sequences were obtained from peripheral blood mononuclear cells. All receptors derive from a person aged 18-70 years in good health.

This clone showed up many times. The read ends 3 residues shy of where the CDR3 ends; the end is completed using the germline J gene. The chain is built from TRBV19 and TRBJ2-1; 11 bases are a match to TRBD2. Germline lookup yields CDR1 LNHDA and CDR2 SQIVND (reference sequence). Trimming took 7 bases from V and 4 from J; bases not matched to a gene: 18. The length of the CDR3 is 19 residues. The CDR3 spells CASTPGTSGIPGEYNEQFF. The sequenced part of the CDR3 DNA is TGTGCCAGTACCCCCGGGACTAGCGGCATCCCCGGGGAGTACAATGAG.

This clone was found a few times. The sequence runs out 3 residues before the end of the CDR3; the remainder is reconstructed from the germline J gene. The chain is built from TRBV27 and TRBJ2-7; tentative D call: TRBD2 (6 bases). This CDR3 contains 14 residues. Germline assignment: CDR1 MNHEY and CDR2 SMNVEV (reference sequence). V was cut by 5 bases and J by 3 bases, with 14 bases left in between. The covered CDR3 bases are TGTGCCAGCAGTATAGCGGAAGAAAGCTACGAG. This sequence encodes CASSIAEESYE. The full CDR3 protein reads CASSIAEESYEQYF.

This clone appeared many times. Coverage ceases 3 residues before the CDR3 finishes, and the germline J gene fills in the end. V and J are TRBV30 and TRBJ1-1; D not resolved. V lost 4 bases to trimming and J lost 1 base, with 13 bases between them. The CDR3 runs to 14 residues. CDR1 and CDR2 (germline): GTSNPN, SVGIG (reference sequence). Partial CDR3 DNA: TGTGCCTGGACGGTCGGACTTACGAACACTGAA. This translates into CAWTVGLTNTE. The full CDR3 is CAWTVGLTNTEAFF.

This clone was picked up many times. The read gets to within 3 residues of the CDR3 end, and the germline J gene fills in the rest. J is TRBJ2-2 and V is TRBV20-1; 7 bases fit TRBD1. V gave up 7 bases and J gave up 8 bases; unmatched junction bases: 22. CDR3 length: 17 residues. From germline, CDR1 is DFQATT and CDR2 SNEGSKA (reference sequence). Partial CDR3 DNA: TGCAGTGGGAGAGGTCCAAGGACAGGTCCTTCCGGGGGGGAG. Translating it yields CSGRGPRTGPSGGE. The CDR3 in its entirety is CSGRGPRTGPSGGELFF.

Details on this clone: The missing CDR3 end, 3 residues past where the read stops, is filled in from the germline J gene. The chain is built from TRBV7-2 and TRBJ1-1; tentative D call: TRBD1 (5 bases). CDR1 is SGHTA, CDR2 FQGNSA, per germline. CDR3 size: 14 residues. The germline V and J ends were trimmed by 4 bases and 1 base, with 10 bases remaining between them. The sequenced part of the CDR3 DNA is TGTGCCAGCAGCTCTCGGGGGAAGAACACTGAA. Its translation: CASSSRGKNTE. The CDR3 as a whole reads CASSSRGKNTEAFF.

This clone has at least ten counts. The read terminates 3 residues before the CDR3 end, so the remaining end is supplied by the germline J gene. This chain links TRBV19 with TRBJ2-3; TRBD2 agrees at 13 bases. Germline CDR1 LNHDA, CDR2 SQIVND (reference sequence). J was trimmed by 0 bases and V by 6 bases; bases with no gene match: 3. There are 16 residues in the CDR3. The CDR3 sequence: CASSLGLAGSTDTQYF. Partial CDR3 DNA: TGTGCCAGTAGCCTGGGACTAGCGGGAAGCACAGATACG.

This clone was counted many times. The CDR3 goes on 3 residues after the read ends, and that part is filled in from the germline J gene. The V gene is TRBV19, the J gene TRBJ1-1, with TRBD1 matching 7 bases. V gave up 3 bases and J gave up 3 bases; unmatched junction bases: 1. The CDR3 covers 13 residues. Germline loops: CDR1 LNHDA, CDR2 SQIVND (reference sequence). The CDR3 region is CASSITGDTEAFF. Incomplete CDR3 DNA: TGTGCCAGTAGTATCACAGGGGACACTGAA.

This clone has only a few counts. Sequencing ends 3 residues short of the CDR3 end; the germline J gene provides the rest. The chain uses TRBV30 and TRBJ2-1; 8 bases fit TRBD2. The CDR3 extends over 14 amino acids. The germline V gene encodes CDR1 GTSNPN and CDR2 SVGIG (reference sequence). V was pared by 1 base and J by 7 bases, with 6 bases of the junction left unmatched. The DNA read from the CDR3 is TGTGCCTGGAGTGGGAACGGGAGGGGAAATGAG. Protein product: CAWSGNGRGNE. The whole CDR3 sequence is CAWSGNGRGNEQFF.

This clone has ten or more counts. The read comes to an end 3 residues before the CDR3 does, leaving the germline J gene to fill in the end. The chain uses TRBV29-1 and TRBJ1-2; D is possibly TRBD1 (6 bases). V was shortened by 0 bases and J by 2 bases, with 22 bases between the two germline ends. CDR1 and CDR2 (germline): SQVTM, ANQGSEA. The CDR3 length is 18 residues. The DNA read from the CDR3 is TGCAGCGTTGAAGAACCGGGCGTTTTCGGGGGGCCGAACTATGGC. This sequence encodes CSVEEPGVFGGPNYG. The whole CDR3 reads CSVEEPGVFGGPNYGYTF.

The table lists this clone with many counts. The read is 3 residues too short to cover the CDR3 end, so that end is filled in from the germline J gene. V and J are TRBV19 and TRBJ2-1; tentative D call: TRBD1 (7 bases). Looked up from germline, CDR1 is LNHDA and CDR2 is SQIVND (reference sequence). The CDR3 is 15 amino acids. V was shortened by 9 bases and J by 5 bases, with 20 bases between the two germline ends. The CDR3 reads CASTSWRGRDNEQFF. CDR3 DNA (partial): TGTGCCAGCACATCCTGGAGGGGGCGGGACAATGAG.

This clone has a count of ten or more. The read falls 3 residues short of the CDR3 end, and the missing part is taken from the germline J gene. The V and J genes are TRBV23-1 and TRBJ2-1, with 8 bases that match TRBD1. TRBV23-1 is an ORF; its function is uncertain. V lost 7 bases and J lost 4; bases outside the gene matches: 3. CDR3 length equals 13 residues. The part of the CDR3 DNA that was read is TGCGCCAGCACGGGACAGGTTTACAATGAG. Protein product: CASTGQVYNE. From start to end, the CDR3 is CASTGQVYNEQFF.

There are many counts of this clone. The DNA ends 3 residues before the CDR3 does, and the rest of the CDR3 is filled in from the germline J gene. The chain joins TRBV2 to TRBJ1-2; TRBD1 aligns across 7 bases. The trim removed 6 bases at V and 2 bases at J, leaving 3 bases unmatched. The CDR3 covers 13 residues. The germline gives CDR1 SNHLY, CDR2 FYNNEI. The CDR3 sequence is CASRPTGNYGYTF. CDR3 DNA (partial): TGTGCCAGCAGACCGACAGGGAACTATGGC. Looking up the rest from reference TRBV2 and TRBJ1-2 gives the full variable domain: EPEVTQTPSHQVTQMGQEVILRCVPISNHLYFYWYRQILGQKVEFLVSFYNNEISEKSEIFDDQFSVERPDGSNFTLKIRSTKLEDSAMYFCASRPTGNYGYTFGSGTRLTVV.

This clone was recorded at least ten times. Read coverage stops 3 residues before the CDR3 terminus; the germline J gene supplies the remainder. The genes are TRBV5-1 and TRBJ2-2, with 8 nucleotides matching TRBD1. This CDR3 is built from 18 residues. After removal of 1 base from V and 1 base from J, the junction contained 9 bases not matched to a gene. Germline V CDR1 and CDR2: SGHRS, YFSETQ. The CDR3: CASSLITSGQGNTGELFF. The part of the CDR3 DNA that was read is TGCGCCAGCAGCTTGATTACGTCCGGACAGGGGAACACCGGGGAG.

There are many counts of this clone. This CDR3 is CSARFSGRETGELFF. CDR3 bases read: TGCAGTGCTAGGTTCAGCGGGAGGGAAACCGGGGAG. This chain joins TRBV20-1 and TRBJ2-2; 10 nucleotides agree with TRBD2. Sequencing ends 3 residues short of the CDR3 end; the germline J gene provides the rest. From germline, CDR1 is DFQATT and CDR2 SNEGSKA (reference sequence). V shed 3 bases and J 5 bases; nucleotides not matched to a gene: 6. The CDR3 is 15 residues long.

This clone occurred many times. The CDR3 is cut off 3 residues early in the read; its end comes from the germline J gene. This chain joins TRBV5-1 and TRBJ2-1; 7 bases are a match to TRBD1. CDR3 length equals 14 residues. Trimming cost V 3 bases and J 8 bases; bases outside gene matches: 8. Germline CDR1 SGHRS, CDR2 YFSETQ. The CDR3 loop reads CASSYRQGGDEQFF. The sequenced CDR3 bases are TGCGCCAGCAGCTACCGACAGGGTGGTGATGAG.

This clone was counted many times. From the germline J gene comes the end of the CDR3, since the read stops 3 residues before it. This chain joins TRBV20-1 and TRBJ2-6, with D possibly being TRBD1 (5 bases). The CDR3 extends over 17 amino acids. The V end lost 3 bases, the J end lost 0 bases, and 15 bases lay between the germline ends. From germline, CDR1 is DFQATT and CDR2 SNEGSKA (reference sequence). CDR3 residues: CSARGLTDASGANVLTF. The sequenced CDR3 bases are TGCAGTGCTAGGGGTTTGACAGACGCCTCTGGGGCCAACGTC.

This clone was observed many times. The read comes to an end 3 residues before the CDR3 does, leaving the germline J gene to fill in the end. The chain has TRBV20-1 and TRBJ1-2; 11 bases map to TRBD1. The CDR3 spans 15 residues. Germline loops: CDR1 DFQATT, CDR2 SNEGSKA (reference sequence). V lost 3 bases, J lost 5 bases, and 8 bases stayed unmatched. CDR3 sequence reads: CSASLGQGETYGYTF. CDR3 bases read: TGCAGTGCTAGCTTGGGACAGGGGGAGACGTATGGC.

This clone was counted only a few times. The CDR3 end falls 3 residues outside the read, so it is completed with the germline J gene. The V and J genes are TRBV11-2 and TRBJ1-4; D call uncertain. The CDR3 is 14 residues long. The V end was cut by 2 bases, the J end by 2 bases, with 6 bases between. Germline assignment: CDR1 SGHAT and CDR2 FQNNGV. The CDR3: CASSLSGTNEKLFF. CDR3 DNA, as far as it was read: TGTGCCAGCAGCTTAAGCGGTACTAATGAAAAA.

There are many counts of this clone. Read data end 3 residues before the CDR3 end; the end is taken from the germline J gene. This sequence joins TRBV14 and TRBJ2-2; 8 bases match TRBD1. The V and J ends lost 3 bases and 5 bases, in that order; junction bases with no gene match: 8. CDR1 SGHDN and CDR2 FVKESK come from the germline V gene. This CDR3 contains 16 residues. The CDR3 here is CASSQGNRGKTGELFF. The covered CDR3 bases are TGTGCCAGCAGCCAGGGAAACAGGGGGAAGACCGGGGAG.

There are many counts of this clone. The CDR3 goes on 3 residues after the read ends, and that part is filled in from the germline J gene. V and J are TRBV30 and TRBJ2-3, with TRBD1 matching 8 bases. J gave up 5 bases and V 6 bases, and 4 bases lay outside the gene matches. This CDR3 region has 12 residues. Germline V gene lookup returns CDR1 GTSNPN and CDR2 SVGIG (reference sequence). Here the CDR3 reads CACGQGGDTQYF. The CDR3 DNA, read in part, is TGTGCCTGCGGACAGGGAGGAGATACG.

Ten or more counts support this clone. Read data end 3 residues before the CDR3 end; the end is taken from the germline J gene. This sequence joins TRBV6-1 and TRBJ1-3, with D possibly being TRBD1 (5 bases). The CDR3 spans 15 residues. The V gene's germline CDR1 is MNHNS and CDR2 SASEGT. V was clipped by 3 bases and J by 2 bases, with 11 bases between them. Incomplete CDR3 DNA: TGTGCCAGCAGTGACCGGGGGGAGGCTGGAAACACC. This encodes CASSDRGEAGNT. The CDR3, in full, reads CASSDRGEAGNTIYF.